The 7 T cell receptor beta chains given below trace back to one sample, sequenced in a study of T cells in Graves' hyperthyroidism and ophthalmopathy. TCR beta CDR3 regions were amplified from RNA transcripts. HTBI primers were used for first-round RT-PCR of the TCR CDR3. One entry per CDR3 protein, called by TCRdb with MiXCR from the multiplex PCR reads. The table has about 510,000 distinct CDR3 sequences, 14% seen once. Sequencing was done on a sample of blood. Receptor source: a middle-aged woman with Graves' hyperthyroidism.

At least ten counts were recorded for this clonotype. This chain uses TRBV14 with TRBJ2-2; 8 nucleotides line up with TRBD1. The CDR3 covers 15 residues. Germline lookup yields CDR1 SGHDN and CDR2 FVKESK. J was trimmed by 4 bases and V by 3 bases; bases with no gene match: 4. CDR3 amino acids: CASSQRTGPTGELFF. The CDR3 region has the DNA TGTGCCAGCAGCCAGCGGACAGGGCCCACCGGGGAGCTGTTTTTT.

J is TRBJ2-5 and V is TRBV6-2 or TRBV6-3; TRBD2 is a possible D gene (6 bases). CDR3 length: 11 amino acids. V was clipped by 7 bases and J by 5 bases, with 8 bases between them. Germline assignment: CDR1 MNHEY and CDR2 SVGEGT. The CDR3 DNA follows: TGTGCCAGCAATGGGGGGGAGACCCAGTACTTC. This gives the protein CASNGGETQYF.

CDR3 coding DNA: TGTGCCAGCAGTACAAAACGGACAGGGAATCAGCCCCAGCATTTT. This sequence encodes CASSTKRTGNQPQHF. The V and J genes are TRBV27 and TRBJ1-5, with TRBD1 matching over 8 bases. V was pared by 5 bases and J by 4 bases, with 7 bases of the junction left unmatched. The CDR3 runs 15 residues. From germline, CDR1 is MNHEY and CDR2 SMNVEV (reference sequence).

This chain connects TRBV20-1 to TRBJ1-4; D might be TRBD1 (6 bases). V lost 5 bases to trimming and J lost 8 bases, with 18 bases between them. Germline values: CDR1 DFQATT, CDR2 SNEGSKA (reference sequence). The CDR3 totals 14 residues. CDR3 loop: CSADSRTQGEKLFF. The CDR3 nucleotides read TGCAGTGCTGATTCGAGGACTCAGGGGGAAAAACTGTTTTTT.

This rearrangement joins TRBV12-3 or TRBV12-4 to TRBJ2-1; D is perhaps TRBD2 (6 bases). The V gene lost 6 bases and the J gene lost 1 base, with 16 bases spanning the gap. The CDR3 is made up of 16 amino acids. The CDR3 sequence: CASSGRGGDSYNEQFF. CDR3 in DNA: TGTGCCAGCAGCGGTAGGGGCGGGGATTCCTACAATGAGCAGTTCTTC.

This clonotype was seen only a few times. The rearrangement joins TRBV5-1 to TRBJ2-2, with D possibly matching TRBD2 (6 bases). Deletions cut 2 bases from V and 6 bases from J, with 11 bases between. The CDR3 length is 14 residues. In germline, CDR1 is SGHRS, CDR2 YFSETQ. CDR3 in amino acids: CASSLKGGPGELFF. CDR3 nucleotides: TGCGCCAGCAGCTTAAAGGGAGGACCCGGGGAGCTGTTTTTT.

The J gene is TRBJ2-7, the V gene TRBV15, with D uncertain. The CDR3 covers 14 residues. Germline loops: CDR1 LNHNV, CDR2 YYDKDF (reference sequence). The V gene lost 0 bases and the J gene lost 1 base, with 7 bases spanning the gap. The CDR3 loop is CATSRDTRSYEQYF. The CDR3 DNA follows: TGTGCCACCAGCAGAGATACCCGATCCTACGAGCAGTACTTC.